Presented here are 24 T cell receptor beta chains from one specimen sequenced in a study of T-cell memory formation after mild COVID-19 (dated by TCRdb to 2020 to 2023). Library method: 5' RACE. Data came from an Illumina NovaSeq 6000. TCRdb cleaned the public reads at Q25 with fastp, built clones with MiXCR and kept in-frame beta chains. Under each unique CDR3 protein, matching rows form one entry showing the most common genes and DNA. The sample has about 470,000 distinct CDR3 sequences on record, 15% to 20% of them singletons. The ten largest clonotypes hold around an eighth of the sample. The specimen was PBMCs or a T cell subset sorted from them (not recorded which). These receptors were obtained from an adult woman who had mild COVID-19 (a few samples of this study predate the infection). The sample titles of this study are shuffled in the database, so cell type and time point are left out; the donor was told from shared clones.

The rearrangement uses TRBV7-2 and TRBJ1-1; a possible D gene is TRBD1 (6 bases). Between the trimmed V and J ends, which lost 5 bases and 5 bases, there was a span of 18 bases. Germline CDR1 is SGHTA and CDR2 is FQGNSA. This CDR3 has 15 residues. The CDR3 here is CASSPRQVPGTEAFF. CDR3 DNA: TGTGCCAGCAGCCCACGACAGGTCCCAGGGACTGAAGCTTTCTTT.

The chain uses TRBV9 and TRBJ1-1; 7 nucleotides align to TRBD1. The germline CDR1 and CDR2 sequences are SGDLS and YYNGEE. Trimming removed 2 bases from V and 0 bases from J; junction bases left unmatched: 7. There are 16 residues in the CDR3. CDR3 bases: TGTGCCAGCAGCGTCACAGGGGCCAAGATGAACACTGAAGCTTTCTTT. Protein: CASSVTGAKMNTEAFF.

V gene TRBV7-6 combines with J gene TRBJ2-1, with a tentative D call TRBD2 (6 bases). V shed 2 bases and J shed 10 bases, with 18 bases lying between them. Germline V lookup: CDR1 SGHVS, CDR2 FNYEAQ. The CDR3 loop spans 15 amino acids. The CDR3 spells CASSLTGGALEEQFF. The CDR3 nucleotides are TGTGCCAGCAGCTTAACGGGCGGGGCCCTGGAGGAGCAGTTCTTC.

V gene TRBV20-1 combines with J gene TRBJ2-7, with D maybe TRBD1 (7 bases). The V and J ends lost 1 base and 0 bases respectively, with 13 bases between them. CDR3 length: 15 residues. Germline V lookup: CDR1 DFQATT, CDR2 SNEGSKA (reference sequence). CDR3 DNA: TGCAGTGCTAGAGTGGCAGGGGGGAGCTCCTACGAGCAGTACTTC. Its protein product is CSARVAGGSSYEQYF.

Only a few counts were recorded for this clonotype. The chain couples TRBV27 to TRBJ2-5; tentatively, D is TRBD2 (7 bases). V was trimmed by 5 bases and J by 2 bases, leaving 15 bases between them. Germline V gives CDR1 MNHEY, CDR2 SMNVEV (reference sequence). The CDR3 runs to 15 residues. CDR3 amino acids: CASSGGGGKQETQYF. Here the CDR3 DNA reads TGTGCCAGCAGTGGGGGGGGCGGGAAACAAGAGACCCAGTACTTC.

This chain links TRBV5-6 with TRBJ2-5; 11 bases align to TRBD2. CDR1 and CDR2 (germline): SGHDT, YYEEEE. Trimming took 5 bases from V and 4 from J; bases not matched to a gene: 4. The CDR3 contains 14 residues. The DNA for the CDR3 is TGTGCCAGCAGACTAGCGGGAGATAGAGAGACCCAGTACTTC. This sequence encodes CASRLAGDRETQYF.

The chain uses TRBV5-6 and TRBJ2-3; 8 positions match TRBD1. Germline V gene data show CDR1 as SGHDT and CDR2 as YYEEEE. CDR3 size: 18 residues. Trimming removed 0 bases from V and 1 base from J; junction bases left unmatched: 10. The chain's CDR3 is CASSLGSAGGVGTDTQYF. CDR3 sequence (DNA): TGTGCCAGCAGCTTGGGGTCTGCAGGGGGCGTGGGCACAGATACGCAGTATTTT.

The chain links TRBV4-1 to TRBJ1-5; TRBD1 matches 8 bases. The germline V gene has CDR1 MGHRA and CDR2 YSYEKL. V shed 3 bases, J shed 0 bases, and the junction held 4 bases outside the gene matches. The CDR3 is 16 residues long. In nucleotides, the CDR3 is TGCGCCAGCAGCCAGGGGACAGGTTATAGCAATCAGCCCCAGCATTTT. It yields the protein CASSQGTGYSNQPQHF.

This chain uses TRBV4-2 with TRBJ1-5; no firm D call. Germline V lookup: CDR1 LGHNA, CDR2 YNFKEQ. This CDR3 comprises 13 residues. V was trimmed by 6 bases and J by 4 bases, leaving 10 bases between them. Here the CDR3 reads CASRKGRNQPQHF. The DNA for the CDR3 is TGTGCCAGCAGAAAAGGGAGGAATCAGCCCCAGCATTTT.

The genes are TRBV28 and TRBJ2-1; possibly TRBD1 or TRBD2 for D (5 bases each). CDR1 and CDR2 from the germline V gene are MDHEN and SYDVKM. This CDR3 has 17 residues. Trimming pared 6 bases from V and 0 bases from J, leaving 18 bases between. The CDR3 region has the DNA TGTGCCAGCAGGGGGGTAGACGGGCTAAGCTCCTACAATGAGCAGTTCTTC. The encoded protein is CASRGVDGLSSYNEQFF.

V usage is TRBV2 and J usage is TRBJ2-7; the D is unclear. The CDR3 covers 12 residues. V lost 6 bases and J 2 bases, leaving 8 bases between the germline ends. Germline values: CDR1 SNHLY, CDR2 FYNNEI. The CDR3 region is CASSFTPYEQYF. DNA of the CDR3: TGTGCCAGCAGCTTCACCCCCTACGAGCAGTACTTC.

There are a few counts of this clonotype. The junction shows a germline mismatch at one end, possibly a read error. The rearrangement links TRBV2 to TRBJ2-1; D is unresolved. CDR1 and CDR2 (germline): SNHLY, FYNNEI. The CDR3 is 13 amino acids. CDR3 bases: TGTGCCAGCAGTGAACGGTTTTCCCGTGAGGTGTACTTC. The encoded protein is CASSERFSREVYF.

This clonotype was detected only a few times. The chain uses TRBV7-9 and TRBJ1-1; a possible D gene is TRBD1 (6 bases). This CDR3 is 11 amino acids long. The ends were cut back, 6 bases at V and 9 bases at J, with 11 bases in the middle. Germline lookup yields CDR1 SEHNR and CDR2 FQNEAQ (reference sequence). The CDR3 loop is CASSSDRKAFF. Here the CDR3 DNA reads TGTGCCAGCAGTTCGGACAGAAAAGCTTTCTTT.

This clonotype was picked up a small number of times. V and J are TRBV2 and TRBJ2-4; 12 nucleotides match TRBD1. The CDR3 runs to 16 residues. The junction had 5 bases not matched to a gene; V was cut back by 1 base and J by 7 bases. CDR1 and CDR2 from the germline V gene are SNHLY and FYNNEI. This CDR3 is CASSEEGTGGNNIQYF. The CDR3, as DNA: TGTGCCAGCAGTGAAGAAGGGACAGGGGGCAATAACATTCAGTACTTC.

The chain carries TRBV4-1 and TRBJ1-1; the match to TRBD1 covers 8 bases. Looked up from germline, CDR1 is MGHRA and CDR2 is YSYEKL. CDR3 length: 16 residues. J was trimmed by 4 bases and V by 1 base; bases with no gene match: 8. CDR3 sequence (DNA): TGCGCCAGCAGCCAAGGAGGGGACAGGTCAAGCACTGAAGCTTTCTTT. Its translation: CASSQGGDRSSTEAFF.

The chain joins TRBV20-1 to TRBJ2-3, with D possibly matching TRBD1 (5 bases). Between the trimmed V and J ends, which lost 6 bases and 1 base, there was a span of 11 bases. This CDR3 comprises 13 residues. CDR1 is DFQATT and CDR2 is SNEGSKA in the germline V gene (reference sequence). CDR3 in DNA: TGCAGTGCCGAAAAACAGGGCACAGATACGCAGTATTTT. This sequence encodes CSAEKQGTDTQYF.

V is TRBV29-1 and J is TRBJ2-3; the D gene could be TRBD1 or TRBD2 (6 bases each). CDR1 and CDR2 (germline): SQVTM, ANQGSEA. Trimming left V 0 bases short and J 4 bases short, with 11 bases between. This CDR3 spans 14 amino acids. Here the CDR3 DNA reads TGCAGCGTTGAAGAGGGGGGCAGCCCAGATACGCAGTATTTT. This sequence encodes CSVEEGGSPDTQYF.

This clonotype came up a few times. The chain has TRBV9 and TRBJ2-7; TRBD2 matches 7 bases. The germline CDR1 and CDR2 sequences are SGDLS and YYNGEE. The CDR3 contains 13 residues. The V gene end was trimmed by 0 bases and the J gene end by 5 bases; junction bases not matched to a gene: 2. This CDR3 reads CASSVVGGHEQYF. The CDR3 DNA sequence: TGTGCCAGCAGCGTAGTGGGAGGGCACGAGCAGTACTTC. Full variable domain (outside the CDR3, taken from reference TRBV9 and TRBJ2-7): DSGVTQTPKHLITATGQRVTLRCSPRSGDLSVYWYQQSLDQGLQFLIQYYNGEERAKGNILERFSAQQFPDLHSELNLSSLELGDSALYFCASSVVGGHEQYFGPGTRLTVT.

This rearrangement joins TRBV24-1 to TRBJ2-5, with D uncertain. The CDR3 runs to 13 residues. Trimming cost V 3 bases and J 3 bases, with 7 bases left between them. CDR1 is KGHDR and CDR2 is SFDVKD in the germline V gene. This CDR3 reads CATSDLQEETQYF. For the CDR3, the DNA is TGTGCCACCAGTGATCTGCAGGAAGAGACCCAGTACTTC.

In this sample, this clonotype turned up a few times. CDR3 region: CASSRTGPIEAFF. CDR3 coding DNA: TGCGCCAGCAGTCGGACAGGGCCTATTGAAGCTTTCTTT. V is TRBV5-1 and J is TRBJ1-1, with TRBD1 matching over 8 bases. The CDR3 is made up of 13 amino acids. Germline lookup yields CDR1 SGHRS and CDR2 YFSETQ. The junction had 7 bases not matched to a gene; V was cut back by 5 bases and J by 7 bases.

The rearrangement joins TRBV16 to TRBJ2-7; 9 nucleotides line up with TRBD1. The CDR3 contains 14 residues. The ends lost 0 bases at V and 3 bases at J; junction bases unmatched: 0. Germline CDR1 reads KGHSY; CDR2 reads FQNENV. The CDR3 sequence is CASSQSGQGYEQYF. The CDR3 DNA reads as TGTGCCAGCAGCCAATCGGGACAGGGCTACGAGCAGTACTTC.

V gene TRBV20-1 combines with J gene TRBJ2-5, with TRBD2 as a possible D gene (5 bases). In germline, CDR1 is DFQATT, CDR2 SNEGSKA (reference sequence). Between the trimmed V and J ends, which lost 4 bases and 5 bases, there was a span of 17 bases. The CDR3 covers 14 residues. CDR3 sequence (DNA): TGCAGTGCTACCAAGAGCGGACTCGGGGAGACCCAGTACTTC. As protein: CSATKSGLGETQYF.

This chain connects TRBV30 to TRBJ2-1; tentative D call: TRBD2 (6 bases). The ends were cut back, 1 base at V and 13 bases at J, with 17 bases in the middle. CDR3 size: 13 residues. Germline assignment: CDR1 GTSNPN and CDR2 SVGIG (reference sequence). CDR3 coding DNA: TGTGCCTGGAGTGGGAGGGCGCCCGGGCCACAGTTCTTC. Amino acid sequence: CAWSGRAPGPQFF.

This clonotype was observed a handful of times. The CDR3 coding sequence is TGTGCCACCAGCAGTGGGACAAGGGACGACGGGGGCGGCTACACCTTC. It specifies CATSSGTRDDGGGYTF. V and J are TRBV15 and TRBJ1-2; a weak D match, TRBD1 (6 bases). Germline CDR1 LNHNV, CDR2 YYDKDF (reference sequence). The CDR3 loop spans 16 amino acids. With 3 bases removed from V and 8 bases from J, the gap between germline ends came to 22 bases.